This record covers a single T cell receptor (beta chain). Its specificity is not known. The PCR employed 60 Vbeta primers together with 13 Jbeta primers. The table came from immunoSEQ multiplex PCR; TCRdb's copy has only in-frame clones and leaves some out. The table shows fewer than 100,000 clones, with about 70% occurring only once. The source of the sample is a study of cytomegalovirus exposure and HLA in healthy donors. Study-wide results and caveats: Later analysis associated a missense DCLRE1C variant with TCR beta V- and J-gene trimming. The study had only CMV serostatus as immune exposure information.

CDR3 length: 17 amino acids. The germline gives CDR1 SGHNT, CDR2 YYREEE (reference sequence). The junction had 3 bases not matched to a gene; V was cut back by 1 base and J by 2 bases. This chain links TRBV5-4 with TRBJ2-3, with TRBD2 identical over 14 bases. The source is a female donor in good health and CMV-seronegative. The sequencing input was PBMCs. CDR3 nucleotide sequence: TGTGCCAGCAGCTTGAGGACTAGCGGGAGGCCCACAGATACGCAGTATTTT. The encoded protein is CASSLRTSGRPTDTQYF.